A selection of T cell receptor beta chains follows, all from one sample in a study of blood T cells in healthy people across ages. Using its own MiXCR run on the 5' RACE reads, TCRdb lists one record per CDR3 protein. The table lists some 700,000 distinct CDR3 sequences, approximately 39% of them singletons. Sample: blood. These receptors were collected from a woman aged 55 to 70 in good health. CDR3s include the opening cysteine and the closing phenylalanine or tryptophan. Fields, in order: D gene, J gene, V gene, clone size, CDR3 DNA, CDR3 protein. D genes are given only for firm matches. The size field is filled for only some rows; it gives once, few, many or a size class.

>.|TRBJ2-7|TRBV28|few
TGTGCCAGCAGTTTCGGGGGCTCTACCTACGAGCAGTACTTC
CASSFGGSTYEQYF
>.|TRBJ2-7|TRBV27|.
TGTGCCAGCAGTCCGTCGACATCGGGGGTCTACGAGCAGTACTTC
CASSPSTSGVYEQYF
>.|TRBJ1-2|TRBV20-1|.
TGCAGTGCTAGAATAGGGGTCGGGTATGGCTACACCTTC
CSARIGVGYGYTF
>.|TRBJ2-2|TRBV7-2|.
TGTGCCAGCAGCTTAGAGGTCGGGGAGCTGTTTTTT
CASSLEVGELFF
>.|TRBJ1-2|TRBV7-9|.
TGTGCCAGCAGCGTAGATGGGGGGGCTGGCTACACCTTC
CASSVDGGAGYTF
>.|TRBJ2-5|TRBV7-9|many
TGTGCCAGCAGGCGCTACCGGGAACCATTTCGAGAGACCCAGTACTTC
CASRRYREPFRETQYF
>TRBD1|TRBJ2-4|TRBV10-3|.
TGTGCCATCAGTCGGACAGGGAGGCTCAGGGACAATGAGCAGTACTTC
CAISRTGRLRDNEQYF
>TRBD2|TRBJ2-5|TRBV20-1|many
TGCAGTGCTAGAAGGGAGGGAGTGAGGGAGACCCAGTACTTC
CSARREGVRETQYF
>.|TRBJ1-1|TRBV18|.
TGTGCCAGCTCGACCCCGGGAGTGAACACTGAAGCTTTCTTT
CASSTPGVNTEAFF
>TRBD1|TRBJ2-7|TRBV5-1|many
TGCGCCAGCAGCTCACCGGGACAGGGGGAGCAGTACTTC
CASSSPGQGEQYF
>.|TRBJ2-7|TRBV18|.
TGTGCCAGCTCACCGCGGAACGGCGGGATACGCAACGAGCAGTACTTC
CASSPRNGGIRNEQYF
>TRBD2|TRBJ2-7|TRBV6-5|few
TGTGCCAGCAGCGCGACTAGCGGGATAATCTACGAGCAGTACTTC
CASSATSGIIYEQYF
>TRBD1|TRBJ2-4|TRBV3-1|.
TGTGCCAGCAGCCCACAGGGGATTGGCAAAAACATTCAGTACTTC
CASSPQGIGKNIQYF
>.|TRBJ1-1|TRBV7-9|.
TGTGCCAGCAGCTCCGAGTCTCTGAGGAACACTGAAGCTTTCTTT
CASSSESLRNTEAFF
>.|TRBJ1-2|TRBV7-3|.
TGTGCCAGCAGTCCTAGCTCAACCCCCCCAAGCGGGGGCTACACCTTC
CASSPSSTPPSGGYTF
>TRBD2|TRBJ2-1|TRBV7-9|.
TGTGCCAGCAGCCCCGCTTTTAGCGGGGGGGCCAAGAATGAGCAGTTCTTC
CASSPAFSGGAKNEQFF
>TRBD1|TRBJ2-7|TRBV20-1|.
TGCAGTGCTAGAGACCATCAGGGGGCCTCCTACGAGCAGTACTTC
CSARDHQGASYEQYF
>TRBD1|TRBJ2-2|TRBV29-1|.
TGCAGCGTTGAAGAAGAGGTAGGACAGGTGAACACCGGGGAGCTGTTTTTT
CSVEEEVGQVNTGELFF
>.|TRBJ2-5|TRBV5-6|.
TGTGCCAGCAGCATCGAACCGGGGGAGACCCAGTACTTC
CASSIEPGETQYF
>.|TRBJ2-1|TRBV29-1|.
TGCAGCGTTTCGGGCGAGGGTGGAGGAGACCCCAATGAGCAGTTCTTC
CSVSGEGGGDPNEQFF